This T cell receptor (beta chain) comes out of a study of cytomegalovirus exposure and HLA in healthy donors. J lost 7 bases, V lost 2 bases, and 6 bases had no gene match. CDR1 and CDR2 (germline): MNHEY, SMNVEV (reference sequence). The CDR3 has 15 residues. In the PCR, 60 Vbeta and 13 Jbeta primers were used. The data were produced by immunoSEQ multiplex PCR, yet TCRdb's version contains in-frame clones alone and is incomplete. The data show under 150,000 clones, with roughly 80% seen just once and 3.5% to 5.5% held by the top ten. This sequence was found in a woman in her thirties or forties in good health and CMV-seropositive. Sample: PBMCs. The genes are TRBV27 and TRBJ1-4, with TRBD1 matching 8 bases. The CDR3, as DNA: TGTGCCAGCAGTTTACGCAGGGGGCTGGGTGAAAAACTGTTTTTT. Amino acid sequence: CASSLRRGLGEKLFF.